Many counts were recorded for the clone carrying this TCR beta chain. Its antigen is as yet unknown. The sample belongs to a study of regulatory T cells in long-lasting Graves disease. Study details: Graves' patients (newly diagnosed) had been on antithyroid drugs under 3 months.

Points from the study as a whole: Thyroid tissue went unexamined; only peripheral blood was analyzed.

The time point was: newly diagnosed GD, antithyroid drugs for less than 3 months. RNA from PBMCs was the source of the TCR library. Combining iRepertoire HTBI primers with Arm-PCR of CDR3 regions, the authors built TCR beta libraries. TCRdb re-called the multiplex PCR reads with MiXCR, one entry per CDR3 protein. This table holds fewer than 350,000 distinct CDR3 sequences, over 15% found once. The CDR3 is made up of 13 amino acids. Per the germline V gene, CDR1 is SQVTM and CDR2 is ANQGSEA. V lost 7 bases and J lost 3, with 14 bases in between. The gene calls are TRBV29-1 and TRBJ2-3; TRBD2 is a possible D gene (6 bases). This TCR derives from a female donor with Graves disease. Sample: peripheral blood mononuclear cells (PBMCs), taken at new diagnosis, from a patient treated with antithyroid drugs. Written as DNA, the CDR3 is TGCAGCGGCGGAGGGCGGCATACAGATACGCAGTATTTT. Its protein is CSGGGRHTDTQYF.